The source of this T cell receptor beta chain is a study of shared clonotypes between healthy human individuals. Generated by immunoSEQ multiplex PCR, the TCRdb table keeps only in-frame clones and is missing some. The table records millions of clones, more than 80% of them present only once. V was cut by 7 bases and J by 4 bases, with 8 bases left in between. The germline gives CDR1 MGHDK, CDR2 SYGVNS. This CDR3 contains 11 residues. As concerns this clone: Its antigen is as yet unknown. This sample includes further DNA sequences coding for the same CDR3.

Findings and limits, study-wide: The study generally estimated greater richness for naive than memory subsets. Rarefaction analysis demonstrated incomplete sorted-subset sequencing notwithstanding large depth.

This TCR was recovered from a man in his late teens or twenties in good health. The chain has TRBV25-1 and TRBJ2-7, with a weak D call TRBD2 (5 bases). Sequenced material: naive CD4+ T cells sorted from blood. The subset here: CD45RA+ positively selected. This CDR3 is CASNRGYEQYF. CDR3 sequence (DNA): TGTGCCAGCAATCGAGGGTACGAGCAGTACTTC.